This record covers a single TCR beta chain. Antigen specificity is unknown. cDNA came from about 0.46 to 1 ug RNA primed by random hexamers. Across 54 Vbeta and 13 Jbeta, TCR beta CDR3 was amplified with immunoSEQ multiplex PCR. TCRdb used MiXCR to reprocess the immunoSEQ multiplex PCR reads, holding one entry per CDR3 protein. The table lists about 300,000 distinct CDR3 sequences, about 82% of them singletons. This entry is derived from a study of CD8 T cells in Susac syndrome. J lost 3 bases, V lost 7 bases, and 5 bases had no gene match. Germline CDR1 is MDHEN and CDR2 is SYDVKM. CDR3 length equals 14 residues. Study-level findings and limits: That the number of individuals in its TCR sequencing and HLA analysis was relatively small was acknowledged by the study.

The chain joins TRBV28 to TRBJ2-3, with 9 bases identical to TRBD2. The clonotype was recovered from a human donor with multiple sclerosis. Material: CD8+ T cells from PBMCs. The CDR3 bases are TGTGCCAGCATTGCGGGAGGGCGAACAGATACGCAGTATTTT. Translation gives CASIAGGRTDTQYF.